This TCR beta chain was observed in a study of PD-1 blockade in classical Hodgkin lymphoma. The CDR3 spans 14 residues. The V gene end was trimmed by 5 bases and the J gene end by 7 bases; junction bases not matched to a gene: 6. Germline lookup yields CDR1 MNHEY and CDR2 SVGAGI. Time point denoted: newly diagnosed, previously untreated cHL patient sample. Magnetic negative selection was used to purify CD4+ T cells from thawed PBMCs. Using immunoSEQ multiplex PCR, the repertoire was profiled, and TCRdb retains in-frame clones only, with some absent. The sample lists 20,000 to 25,000 clones; 91% were seen once.

Source material: CD4+ T cells from blood. This receptor was obtained from a human donor with classical Hodgkin lymphoma. This chain connects TRBV6-5 to TRBJ2-1, with TRBD1 matching 9 bases. The CDR3 sequence: CASSGTGFLNEQFF. The CDR3 DNA reads TGTGCCAGCAGTGGGACAGGGTTCCTTAATGAGCAGTTCTTC.